Sequencing of this T cell receptor (beta chain) was carried out in a study of T-cell reconstitution after alpha-beta-depleted transplantation in children. Germline loops: CDR1 MDHEN, CDR2 SYDVKM. The junction had 8 bases not matched to a gene; V was cut back by 10 bases and J by 2 bases. CDR3 size: 14 residues. The sample holds many counts of this clonotype. Unique molecular identifiers tagged the TCRbeta library. TCRdb independently ran MiXCR on the PCR reads; one entry per CDR3 protein. The sample holds a few hundred thousand distinct CDR3 sequences, around 12% seen once. This receptor was obtained from a human donor who donated a stem cell graft to a child with combined immunodeficiency. This sample comprised PBMCs from the stem cell graft donor, obtained from the stem cell graft. The V and J genes are TRBV28 and TRBJ2-3; 8 bases match TRBD1. CDR3 residues: CATRGQGFTDTQYF. For the CDR3, the DNA is TGTGCCACCCGTGGACAGGGCTTCACAGATACGCAGTATTTT.